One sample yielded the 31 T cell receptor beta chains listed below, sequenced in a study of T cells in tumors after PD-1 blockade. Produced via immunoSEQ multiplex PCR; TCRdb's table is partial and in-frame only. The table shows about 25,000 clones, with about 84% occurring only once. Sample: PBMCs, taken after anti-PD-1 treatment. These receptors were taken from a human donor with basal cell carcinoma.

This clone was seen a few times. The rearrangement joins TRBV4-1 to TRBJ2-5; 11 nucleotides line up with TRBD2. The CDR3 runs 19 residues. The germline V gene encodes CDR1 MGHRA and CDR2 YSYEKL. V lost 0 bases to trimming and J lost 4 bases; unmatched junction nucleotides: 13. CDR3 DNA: TGCGCCAGCAGCCAAGAGGCAGGAGGTAGCGGGGGGGCGGTAGAGACCCAGTACTTC. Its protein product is CASSQEAGGSGGAVETQYF.

This chain's CDR3 is CAWSATGDTQYF. DNA for the CDR3: TGTGCCTGGAGTGCCACTGGGGATACGCAGTATTTT. The chain has TRBV30 and TRBJ2-3, with D hard to call. In germline, CDR1 is GTSNPN, CDR2 SVGIG (reference sequence). This CDR3 region has 12 residues. Trimming left V 1 base short and J 6 bases short, with 8 bases between.

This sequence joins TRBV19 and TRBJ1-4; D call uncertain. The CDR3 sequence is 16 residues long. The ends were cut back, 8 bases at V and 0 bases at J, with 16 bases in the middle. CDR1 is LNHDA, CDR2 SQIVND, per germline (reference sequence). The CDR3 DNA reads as TGTGCCAGTCACTTAAGACACGGGCCAACTAATGAAAAACTGTTTTTT. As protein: CASHLRHGPTNEKLFF.

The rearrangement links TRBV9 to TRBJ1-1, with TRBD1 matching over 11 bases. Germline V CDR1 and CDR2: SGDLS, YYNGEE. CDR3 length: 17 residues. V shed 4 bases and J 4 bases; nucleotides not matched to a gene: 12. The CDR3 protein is CASSLGTGGKIVTEAFF. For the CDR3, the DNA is TGTGCCAGCAGCCTAGGGACAGGGGGTAAAATCGTCACTGAAGCTTTCTTT.

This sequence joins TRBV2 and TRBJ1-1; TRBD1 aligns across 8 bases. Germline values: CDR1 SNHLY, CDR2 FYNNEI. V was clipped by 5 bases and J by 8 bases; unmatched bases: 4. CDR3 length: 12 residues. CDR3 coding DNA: TGTGCCAGCAGTTACAGGGGGGAAGAAGCTTTCTTT. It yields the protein CASSYRGEEAFF.

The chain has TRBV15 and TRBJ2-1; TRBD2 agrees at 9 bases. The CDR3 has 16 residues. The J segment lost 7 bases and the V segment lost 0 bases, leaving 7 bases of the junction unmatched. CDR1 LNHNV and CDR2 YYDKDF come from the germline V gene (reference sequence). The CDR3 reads CATSRDGRGGRNEQFF. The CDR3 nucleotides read TGTGCCACCAGCAGAGATGGGCGGGGGGGGCGGAATGAGCAGTTCTTC.

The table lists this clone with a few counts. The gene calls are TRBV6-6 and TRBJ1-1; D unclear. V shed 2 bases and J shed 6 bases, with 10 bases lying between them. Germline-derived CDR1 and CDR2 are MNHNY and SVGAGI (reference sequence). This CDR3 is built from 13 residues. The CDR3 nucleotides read TGTGCCAGCAGTTACCCCCAGGTCCCTGAAGCTTTCTTT. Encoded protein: CASSYPQVPEAFF.

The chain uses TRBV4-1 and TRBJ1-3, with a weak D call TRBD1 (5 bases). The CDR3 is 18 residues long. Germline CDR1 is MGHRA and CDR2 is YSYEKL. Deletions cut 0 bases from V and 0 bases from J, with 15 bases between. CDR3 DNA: TGCGCCAGCAGCCAAGATCTGCTGGGGCAGAACTCTGGAAACACCATATATTTT. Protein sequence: CASSQDLLGQNSGNTIYF.

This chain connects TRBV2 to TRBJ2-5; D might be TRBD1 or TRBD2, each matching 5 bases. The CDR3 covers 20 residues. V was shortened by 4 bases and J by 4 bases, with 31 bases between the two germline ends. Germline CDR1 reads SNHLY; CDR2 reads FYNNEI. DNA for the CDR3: TGTGCCAGCAGTGGGCCCCGGGACGGTAGCCCCCGTACAATAGGAGAGACCCAGTACTTC. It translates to CASSGPRDGSPRTIGETQYF.

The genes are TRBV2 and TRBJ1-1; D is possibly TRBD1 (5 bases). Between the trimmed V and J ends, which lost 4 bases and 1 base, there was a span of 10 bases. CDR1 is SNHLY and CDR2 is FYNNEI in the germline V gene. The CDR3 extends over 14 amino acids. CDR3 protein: CASSAGPQNTEAFF. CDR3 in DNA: TGTGCCAGCAGTGCGGGACCGCAGAACACTGAAGCTTTCTTT.

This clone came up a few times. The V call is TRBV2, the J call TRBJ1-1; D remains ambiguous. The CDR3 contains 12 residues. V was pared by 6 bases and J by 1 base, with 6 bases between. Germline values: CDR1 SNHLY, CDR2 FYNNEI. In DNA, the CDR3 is TGTGCCAGCAGAAGAGAGAACACTGAAGCTTTCTTT. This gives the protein CASRRENTEAFF.

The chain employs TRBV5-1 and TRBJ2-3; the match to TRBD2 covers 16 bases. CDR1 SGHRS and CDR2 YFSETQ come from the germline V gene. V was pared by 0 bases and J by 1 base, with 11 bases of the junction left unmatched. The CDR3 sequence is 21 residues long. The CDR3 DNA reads TGCGCCAGCAGCTTGGACGTCGCCGGGACTAGCGGGGGGGCCCGCACAGATACGCAGTATTTT. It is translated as CASSLDVAGTSGGARTDTQYF.

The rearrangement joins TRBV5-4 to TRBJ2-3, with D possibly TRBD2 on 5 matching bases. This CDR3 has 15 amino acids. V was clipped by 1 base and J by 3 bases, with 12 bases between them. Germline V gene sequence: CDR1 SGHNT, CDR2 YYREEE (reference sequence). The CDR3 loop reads CASSLSAGRTDTQYF. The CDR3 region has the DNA TGTGCCAGCAGCTTGTCGGCGGGTCGAACAGATACGCAGTATTTT. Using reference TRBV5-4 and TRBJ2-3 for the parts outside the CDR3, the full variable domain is ETGVTQSPTHLIKTRGQQVTLRCSSQSGHNTVSWYQQALGQGPQFIFQYYREEENGRGNFPPRFSGLQFPNYSSELNVNALELDDSALYLCASSLSAGRTDTQYFGPGTRLTVL.

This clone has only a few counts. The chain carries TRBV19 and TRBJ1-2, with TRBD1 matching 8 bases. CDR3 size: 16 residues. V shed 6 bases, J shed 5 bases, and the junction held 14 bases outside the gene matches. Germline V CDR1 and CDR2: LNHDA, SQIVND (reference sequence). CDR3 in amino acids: CASSPLSGQGSYGYTF. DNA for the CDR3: TGTGCCAGTAGCCCCCTCTCTGGACAGGGCAGTTATGGCTACACCTTC.

The CDR3, as DNA: TGTGCCAGCGGGAGGGACCACAATGAGCAGTTCTTC. It is translated as CASGRDHNEQFF. The chain couples TRBV7-9 to TRBJ2-1; TRBD2 agrees at 7 bases. V lost 8 bases to trimming and J lost 5 bases; unmatched junction nucleotides: 3. CDR3 length equals 12 residues. In germline, CDR1 is SEHNR, CDR2 FQNEAQ (reference sequence).

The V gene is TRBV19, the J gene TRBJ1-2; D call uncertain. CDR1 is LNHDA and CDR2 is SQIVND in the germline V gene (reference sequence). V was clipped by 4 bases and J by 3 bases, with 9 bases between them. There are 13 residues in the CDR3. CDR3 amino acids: CASSRTDYYGYTF. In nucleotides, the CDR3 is TGTGCCAGTAGTAGAACAGATTACTATGGCTACACCTTC.

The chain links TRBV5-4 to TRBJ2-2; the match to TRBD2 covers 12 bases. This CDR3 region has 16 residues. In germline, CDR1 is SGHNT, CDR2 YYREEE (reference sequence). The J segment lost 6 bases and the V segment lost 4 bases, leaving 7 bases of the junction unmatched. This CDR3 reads CASSRTSGVQAGELFF. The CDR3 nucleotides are TGTGCCAGCAGCCGGACTAGCGGGGTCCAAGCCGGGGAGCTGTTTTTT.

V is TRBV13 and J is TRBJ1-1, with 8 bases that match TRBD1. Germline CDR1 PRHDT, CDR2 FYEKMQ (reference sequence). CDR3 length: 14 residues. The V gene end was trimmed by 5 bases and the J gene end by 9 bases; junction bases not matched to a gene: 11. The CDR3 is CASSPPPGQGKAFF. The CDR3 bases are TGTGCCAGCAGCCCACCCCCCGGACAGGGTAAAGCTTTCTTT.

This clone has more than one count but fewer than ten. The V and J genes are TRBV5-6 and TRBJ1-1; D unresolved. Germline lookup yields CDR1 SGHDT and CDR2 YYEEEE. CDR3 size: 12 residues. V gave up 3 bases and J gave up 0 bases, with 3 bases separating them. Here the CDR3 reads CASSWMNTEAFF. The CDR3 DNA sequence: TGTGCCAGCAGCTGGATGAACACTGAAGCTTTCTTT.

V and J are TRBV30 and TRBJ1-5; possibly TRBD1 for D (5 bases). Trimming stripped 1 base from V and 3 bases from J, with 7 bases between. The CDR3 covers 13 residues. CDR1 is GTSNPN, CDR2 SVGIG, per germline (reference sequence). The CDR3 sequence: CAWSEGTNQPQHF. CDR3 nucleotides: TGTGCCTGGAGTGAAGGGACCAATCAGCCCCAGCATTTT.

The CDR3 coding sequence is TGTGCCAGCAGTCCCCGGGACAGTCGGGGCAATCAGCCCCAGCATTTT. Encoded protein: CASSPRDSRGNQPQHF. This chain joins TRBV27 and TRBJ1-5, with 7 bases fitting TRBD1. Germline V gene data show CDR1 as MNHEY and CDR2 as SMNVEV (reference sequence). The J segment lost 2 bases and the V segment lost 5 bases, leaving 9 bases of the junction unmatched. The CDR3 consists of 16 residues.

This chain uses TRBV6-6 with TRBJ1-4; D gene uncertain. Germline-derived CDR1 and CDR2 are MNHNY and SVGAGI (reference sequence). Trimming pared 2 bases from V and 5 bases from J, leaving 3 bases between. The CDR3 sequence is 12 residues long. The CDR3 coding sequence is TGTGCCAGCAGTTACGTGAATGAAAAACTGTTTTTT. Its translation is CASSYVNEKLFF.

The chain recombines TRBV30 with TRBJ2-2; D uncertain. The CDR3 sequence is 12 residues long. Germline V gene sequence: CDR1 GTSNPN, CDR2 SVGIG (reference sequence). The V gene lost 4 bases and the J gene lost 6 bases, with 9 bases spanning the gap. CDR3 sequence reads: CAWMSGAGELFF. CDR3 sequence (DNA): TGTGCCTGGATGAGTGGGGCCGGGGAGCTGTTTTTT.

The CDR3 here is CASSLTTVNTEAFF. CDR3 DNA sequence: TGTGCCAGCAGCTTAACGACGGTGAACACTGAAGCTTTCTTT. V usage is TRBV7-3 and J usage is TRBJ1-1; D is uncertain. Between the trimmed V and J ends, which lost 0 bases and 0 bases, there was a span of 5 bases. CDR3 size: 14 residues. Germline values: CDR1 SGHTA, CDR2 FQGTGA.

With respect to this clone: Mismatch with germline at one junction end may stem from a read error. The CDR3 DNA is TGTGCCAGCAGCCGGACAGGAGGTTACAAGGAGCAGTTCTTC. Its translation is CASSRTGGYKEQFF. The chain recombines TRBV7-6 with TRBJ2-1, with 7 bases matching TRBD1. The germline CDR1 and CDR2 sequences are SGHVS and FNYEAQ. The CDR3 consists of 14 residues.

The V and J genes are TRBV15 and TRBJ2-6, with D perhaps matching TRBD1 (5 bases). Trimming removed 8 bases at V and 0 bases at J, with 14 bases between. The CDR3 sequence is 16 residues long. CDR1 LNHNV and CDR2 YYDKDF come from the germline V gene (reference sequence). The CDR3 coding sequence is TGTGCCACCGCAGATTGGGGCAGCTCTGGGGCCAACGTCCTGACTTTC. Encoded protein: CATADWGSSGANVLTF.

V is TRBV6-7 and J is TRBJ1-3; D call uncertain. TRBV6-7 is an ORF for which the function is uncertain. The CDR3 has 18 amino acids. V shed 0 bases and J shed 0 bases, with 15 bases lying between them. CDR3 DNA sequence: TGTGCCAGCAGTTACTCGTTTAGGGTGCCCGACTCTGGAAACACCATATATTTT. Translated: CASSYSFRVPDSGNTIYF.

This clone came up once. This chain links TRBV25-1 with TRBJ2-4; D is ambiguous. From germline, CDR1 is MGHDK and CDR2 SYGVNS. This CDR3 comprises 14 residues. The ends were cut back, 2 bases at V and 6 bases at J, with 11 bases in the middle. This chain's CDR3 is CASSEEALGNIQYF. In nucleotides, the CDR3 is TGTGCCAGCAGTGAAGAGGCTCTGGGAAACATTCAGTACTTC.

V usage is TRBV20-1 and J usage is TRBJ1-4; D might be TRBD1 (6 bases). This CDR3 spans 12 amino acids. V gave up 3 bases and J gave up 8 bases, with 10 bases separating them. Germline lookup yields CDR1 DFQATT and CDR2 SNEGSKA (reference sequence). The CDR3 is CSASHREEKLFF. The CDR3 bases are TGCAGTGCTAGTCACAGGGAGGAAAAACTGTTTTTT.

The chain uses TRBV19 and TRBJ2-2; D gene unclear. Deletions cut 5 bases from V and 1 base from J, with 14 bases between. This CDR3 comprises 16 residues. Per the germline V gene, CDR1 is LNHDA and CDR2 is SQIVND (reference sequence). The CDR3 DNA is TGTGCCAGTAGTCCGACATATACTATGAACACCGGGGAGCTGTTTTTT. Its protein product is CASSPTYTMNTGELFF.

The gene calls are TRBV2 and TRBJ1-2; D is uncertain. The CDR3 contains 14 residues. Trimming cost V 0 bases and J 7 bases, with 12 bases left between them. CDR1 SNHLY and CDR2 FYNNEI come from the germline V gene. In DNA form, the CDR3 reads TGTGCCAGCAGTGAAGCGCGCTCTGTTGGTGGCTACACCTTC. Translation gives CASSEARSVGGYTF.